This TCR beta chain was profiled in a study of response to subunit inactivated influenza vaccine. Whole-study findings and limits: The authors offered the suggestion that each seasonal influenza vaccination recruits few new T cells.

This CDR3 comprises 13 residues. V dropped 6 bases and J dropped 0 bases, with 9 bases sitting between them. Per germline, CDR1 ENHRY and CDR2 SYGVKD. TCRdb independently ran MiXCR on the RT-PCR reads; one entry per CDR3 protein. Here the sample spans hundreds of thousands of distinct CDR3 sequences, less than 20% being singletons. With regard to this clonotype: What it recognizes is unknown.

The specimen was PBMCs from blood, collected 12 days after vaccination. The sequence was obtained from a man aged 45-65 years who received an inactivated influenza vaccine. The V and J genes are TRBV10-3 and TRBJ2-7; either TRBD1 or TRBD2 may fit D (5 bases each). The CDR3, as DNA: TGTGCCATCAGCCGGGACCGCTCCTACGAGCAGTACTTC. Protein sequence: CAISRDRSYEQYF.